The 7 T cell receptor beta chains in this list originate from one sample, sequenced in a study of blood T cell repertoires in COVID-19. Some clones are missing from TCRdb's copy, which holds only in-frame ones; the method was immunoSEQ multiplex PCR. This sample has 45,000 or so clones, with roughly 85% found just once. The sequencing sample was made of peripheral blood. The receptors were gathered from a woman between 70 and 85 years old with acute or convalescent COVID-19.

This clone has more than one count but fewer than ten. The chain carries TRBV29-1 and TRBJ2-7, with 7 bases fitting TRBD1. The V gene end was trimmed by 7 bases and the J gene end by 2 bases; junction bases not matched to a gene: 5. Looked up from germline, CDR1 is SQVTM and CDR2 is ANQGSEA. CDR3 size: 12 residues. The CDR3 region is CSARQGAYEQYF. In nucleotides, the CDR3 is TGCAGCGCCAGACAGGGAGCCTACGAGCAGTACTTC.

The rearrangement uses TRBV9 and TRBJ2-3; D perhaps matches TRBD2 (6 bases). The CDR3 consists of 17 residues. CDR1 and CDR2 from the germline V gene are SGDLS and YYNGEE. V lost 0 bases to trimming and J lost 2 bases, with 16 bases between them. In nucleotides, the CDR3 is TGTGCCAGCAGCGTAGGCGAAGGAGGGCCGAACACAGATACGCAGTATTTT. This translates into CASSVGEGGPNTDTQYF.

The rearrangement links TRBV3-1 (or the pseudogene TRBV3-2) to TRBJ1-5; the D is unclear. The CDR3 contains 13 residues. V lost 5 bases to trimming and J lost 5 bases, with 10 bases between them. Germline-derived CDR1 and CDR2 are LGHDT and YNNKEL (reference sequence). CDR3 nucleotides: TGTGCCAGCAGCGGCAGTCAGTATCAGCCCCAGCATTTT. Encoded protein: CASSGSQYQPQHF.

This clone was seen more than once but under ten times. The chain joins TRBV7-8 to TRBJ2-3, with D perhaps matching TRBD2 (7 bases). The CDR3 has 18 residues. The V gene's germline CDR1 is SGHVS and CDR2 FQNEAQ. V was trimmed by 2 bases and J by 6 bases, leaving 24 bases between them. In nucleotides, the CDR3 is TGTGCCAGCAGCTTACGGGGGCGGAATAGCGGGTCCTTGGATACGCAGTATTTT. This sequence encodes CASSLRGRNSGSLDTQYF.

The CDR3 DNA sequence: TGTGCCAGCAGCTTACTAGCGGGAGGGATCAACGAGCAGTACTTC. The encoded protein is CASSLLAGGINEQYF. The gene calls are TRBV7-2 and TRBJ2-7, with 12 nucleotides matching TRBD2. In germline, CDR1 is SGHTA, CDR2 FQGNSA. J was trimmed by 5 bases and V by 2 bases; bases with no gene match: 4. The CDR3 covers 15 residues.

This chain uses TRBV7-2 with TRBJ2-3; 8 bases match TRBD1. The CDR3 contains 14 residues. Germline assignment: CDR1 SGHTA and CDR2 FQGNSA. V was clipped by 3 bases and J by 10 bases; unmatched bases: 9. The CDR3 nucleotides are TGTGCCAGCAGCTTTCCGGGGACAGGAGGGGCGCAGTATTTT. Translating gives CASSFPGTGGAQYF. Full variable domain (missing parts from reference TRBV7-2 and TRBJ2-3): GAGVSQSPSNKVTEKGKDVELRCDPISGHTALYWYRQSLGQGLEFLIYFQGNSAPDKSGLPSDRFSAERTGGSVSTLTIQRTQQEDSAVYLCASSFPGTGGAQYFGPGTRLTVL.

The CDR3 here is CASSLDGVGYGYTF. The CDR3 nucleotides are TGTGCCAGCAGCTTGGACGGGGTTGGGTATGGCTACACCTTC. The V and J genes are TRBV5-4 and TRBJ1-2, with D uncertain. Germline lookup yields CDR1 SGHNT and CDR2 YYREEE (reference sequence). Trimming took 0 bases from V and 5 from J, leaving 11 bases between them. The CDR3 is made up of 14 amino acids.